The clone carrying this TCR beta chain was observed many times. A Clinical Activity Score of at least 3, a NOSPECS grade of at least 4 and a duration under 3 months were recorded in the ophthalmopathy patients. Reasons for excluding patients were uncontrolled infection, other autoimmune disease, pregnancy or lactation. Clinical symptoms, serum thyroxine and TRAb, thyroid ultrasound and orbital computed tomography together formed the diagnostic basis. This record comes from a study of T cells in Graves' hyperthyroidism and ophthalmopathy. Study background: Pretreatment peripheral blood was obtained at initial diagnosis.

V was trimmed by 6 bases and J by 8 bases, leaving 10 bases between them. The CDR3 is 12 residues long. Germline assignment: CDR1 SEHNR and CDR2 FQNEAQ (reference sequence). Authors of the study amplified TCR beta CDR3 regions from RNA transcripts. The study used the HTBI primer set for a first-round RT-PCR of the TCR CDR3. MiXCR, run by TCRdb on the multiplex PCR reads, gives a single entry per CDR3 protein. The table includes roughly 280,000 distinct CDR3 sequences, approximately 15% detected once. The chain employs TRBV7-9 and TRBJ1-4, with D possibly being TRBD1 (5 bases). The receptor was derived from a woman aged 60-75 years with Graves' ophthalmopathy. Specimen: blood. CDR3 nucleotides: TGTGCCAGCAGTGTACGGGACGAAAAACTGTTTTTT. Its translation: CASSVRDEKLFF.